This TCR beta chain emerged from a study of radiation and T cells in renal cell carcinoma. Findings of the study overall: In blood, top tumor clones expanded by 2 weeks, shrinking by 4.

The germline V gene encodes CDR1 LNHDA and CDR2 SQIVND (reference sequence). The CDR3 sequence is 15 residues long. V lost 7 bases and J 0 bases, leaving 13 bases between the germline ends. The time point was: baseline pretreatment blood. Treatment denoted: 15 Gy SBRT to primary tumor, nephrectomy 4 weeks later. Profiling relied on immunoSEQ multiplex PCR, and the TCRdb table lists in-frame clones only, not all of them. The sample consists of tens of thousands of clones, 65% to 85% of them appearing once. In the case of this clone: Its cognate antigen is unknown.

The origin of this receptor is a man aged 55 to 70 with renal cell carcinoma. The V and J genes are TRBV19 and TRBJ1-3; D is undetermined. Sequences were derived from blood, sampled from a patient whose treatment included radiotherapy and nephrectomy. The CDR3 is CASTPGRFSGNTIYF. CDR3 in DNA: TGTGCCAGTACCCCCGGACGGTTCTCTGGAAACACCATATATTTT.